These 5 T cell receptor beta chains were all obtained from the same sample, sequenced in a study of PD-1 blockade in classical Hodgkin lymphoma. The time point denotes: cycle 4 day 1 (C4D1), after 6 weeks of nivolumab. Each and every patient relapsed after autologous stem cell transplantation, and patients got differing brentuximab vedotin exposure. Using magnetic negative selection, the CD4+ T cells were separated out of thawed PBMCs. Generated by immunoSEQ multiplex PCR, the TCRdb table keeps only in-frame clones and is missing some. The table lists approximately 31,000 clones, about 86% of them singletons. Specimen: CD4+ T cells from blood, collected before the fourth cycle of nivolumab. These receptors were collected from a human donor with classical Hodgkin lymphoma.

This clone was picked up a small number of times. The chain has TRBV10-3 and TRBJ1-6, with no clear D. The CDR3 runs 12 residues. The germline V and J ends were trimmed by 2 bases and 6 bases, with 2 bases remaining between them. CDR1 is ENHRY and CDR2 is SYGVKD in the germline V gene. The CDR3 spells CAISEGNSPLHF. CDR3 in DNA: TGTGCCATCAGTGAGGGTAATTCACCCCTCCACTTT.

This clone was recorded once. This chain joins TRBV9 and TRBJ2-4; unclear D gene. The CDR3 is 14 residues long. The germline V and J ends were trimmed by 1 base and 9 bases, with 14 bases remaining between them. Germline V gene lookup returns CDR1 SGDLS and CDR2 YYNGEE. CDR3 amino acids: CASSVSQEASIQYF. The CDR3 DNA is TGTGCCAGCAGCGTATCCCAGGAAGCGAGCATTCAGTACTTC.

This chain links TRBV12-5 with TRBJ1-2; the D is unclear. The CDR3 runs 13 residues. CDR1 and CDR2 (germline): LGHNT, FRNRAP. Trimming took 1 base from V and 0 from J, leaving 3 bases between them. The CDR3 nucleotides read TGTGCTAGTGGTTTGGAAGCTAACTATGGCTACACCTTC. Translating gives CASGLEANYGYTF.

This clone was seen only a few times. The gene calls are TRBV6-1 and TRBJ1-6; D gene unclear. Germline CDR1 and CDR2: MNHNS and SASEGT. The ends were cut back, 2 bases at V and 6 bases at J, with 14 bases in the middle. The CDR3 is 16 residues long. CDR3 amino acids: CASSESLSQVNSPLHF. CDR3 DNA: TGTGCCAGCAGTGAAAGTTTAAGCCAGGTTAATTCACCCCTCCACTTT.

Written as DNA, the CDR3 is TGTGCCAGCAGAGACAGGCTTAACTATGGCTACACCTTC. This encodes CASRDRLNYGYTF. The chain uses TRBV25-1 and TRBJ1-2; tentatively, D is TRBD1 (6 bases). V gave up 6 bases and J gave up 1 base, with 9 bases separating them. This CDR3 comprises 13 residues. CDR1 MGHDK and CDR2 SYGVNS come from the germline V gene.